Listed below are T cell receptor beta chains from one sample, sequenced in a study of CD8 T cells in ankylosing spondylitis. MiXCR was run by TCRdb on the 5' RACE reads, yielding one entry per CDR3 protein. The sample lists about 510,000 distinct CDR3 sequences; about 5% were seen once. The sequenced sample consisted of blood, either unsorted or a sorted T cell fraction (not recorded which). These receptors originate from a male donor with ankylosing spondylitis. CDR3s include the opening cysteine and the closing phenylalanine or tryptophan. Fields, in order: V gene, J gene, CDR3 protein.

V: TRBV5-1
J: TRBJ2-3
CDR3: CASSLGGSGITDTQYF

V: TRBV20-1
J: TRBJ2-5
CDR3: CSASSSTQYQETQYF

V: TRBV4-3
J: TRBJ1-1
CDR3: CASSQDLGQRQRNTEAFF

V: TRBV7-2
J: TRBJ2-2
CDR3: CASSLMVRTNTGELFF

V: TRBV7-2
J: TRBJ1-6
CDR3: CASSPQANSPLHF

V: TRBV4-3
J: TRBJ2-3
CDR3: CASSQEAAGQGTDTQYF

V: TRBV27
J: TRBJ1-2
CDR3: CASSLSGREGYTF

V: TRBV28
J: TRBJ1-2
CDR3: CASSSPRGGQVGYTF

V: TRBV12-3/TRBV12-4
J: TRBJ1-1
CDR3: CASSLGATGAFF

V: TRBV7-2
J: TRBJ2-1
CDR3: CASSLVPGLPGTGRPYNEQFF

V: TRBV15
J: TRBJ1-2
CDR3: CATSRDLTDYGYTF

V: TRBV5-1
J: TRBJ1-1
CDR3: CASRGSGRGNTEAFF

V: TRBV6-5
J: TRBJ2-3
CDR3: CASSSGGLRTDTQYF

V: TRBV29-1
J: TRBJ2-2
CDR3: CSVRGGYTGELFF

V: TRBV30
J: TRBJ2-1
CDR3: CAWCRGGSDTYNEQFF

V: TRBV5-1
J: TRBJ2-5
CDR3: CASSEPGHRQETQYF

V: TRBV21-1
J: TRBJ1-5
CDR3: CASSPTVSNQPQHF

V: TRBV20-1
J: TRBJ1-6
CDR3: CSARTQGGSPLHF

V: TRBV7-2
J: TRBJ1-2
CDR3: CASSLMWNYGYTF

V: TRBV7-2
J: TRBJ2-7
CDR3: CASSLVNDYEQYF

V: TRBV7-6
J: TRBJ2-5
CDR3: CASTLGAGSETQYF

V: TRBV11-1
J: TRBJ2-6
CDR3: CASSRRRGQDISGANVLTF

V: TRBV20-1
J: TRBJ1-1
CDR3: CSARGGQREAFF

V: TRBV6-2/TRBV6-3
J: TRBJ2-5
CDR3: CASSYRLTQETQYF

V: TRBV15
J: TRBJ1-2
CDR3: CATSRDPYRNYGYTF

V: TRBV4-3
J: TRBJ2-2
CDR3: CASSQEFESYTGELFF

V: TRBV12-3/TRBV12-4
J: TRBJ1-1
CDR3: CASSPHPAGEAFF

V: TRBV6-1
J: TRBJ1-3
CDR3: CASSRGLSSGNTIYF

V: TRBV4-3
J: TRBJ2-7
CDR3: CASSQFPTHEQYF

V: TRBV28
J: TRBJ1-2
CDR3: CASRGGGSYGYTF

V: TRBV30
J: TRBJ1-1
CDR3: CAWRWAENTEAFF

V: TRBV7-2
J: TRBJ2-5
CDR3: CASSLAGGEQETQYF

V: TRBV20-1
J: TRBJ2-3
CDR3: CSARWLADTDTQYF

V: TRBV7-9
J: TRBJ2-1
CDR3: CASSLAGGRSYNEQFF

V: TRBV7-2
J: TRBJ2-7
CDR3: CASSPTNAYEQYF

V: TRBV4-2
J: TRBJ1-5
CDR3: CASSQAGDREEQPQHF

V: TRBV4-3
J: TRBJ2-7
CDR3: CASSHSWASATYEQYF

V: TRBV20-1
J: TRBJ2-1
CDR3: CSAYGTSGNEQFF

V: TRBV5-1
J: TRBJ1-4
CDR3: CASSPGTDEKLFF

V: TRBV2
J: TRBJ2-4
CDR3: CASSGPEIQYF

V: TRBV7-9
J: TRBJ2-2
CDR3: CASSFGTQNTGELFF

V: TRBV27
J: TRBJ2-1
CDR3: CASSSSGLDRVGNSYNEQFF

V: TRBV7-2
J: TRBJ2-1
CDR3: CASSLGSPAYNEQFF

V: TRBV18
J: TRBJ1-6
CDR3: CASSRGRQEPLHF

V: TRBV7-3
J: TRBJ2-3
CDR3: CASNPNSTDTQYF